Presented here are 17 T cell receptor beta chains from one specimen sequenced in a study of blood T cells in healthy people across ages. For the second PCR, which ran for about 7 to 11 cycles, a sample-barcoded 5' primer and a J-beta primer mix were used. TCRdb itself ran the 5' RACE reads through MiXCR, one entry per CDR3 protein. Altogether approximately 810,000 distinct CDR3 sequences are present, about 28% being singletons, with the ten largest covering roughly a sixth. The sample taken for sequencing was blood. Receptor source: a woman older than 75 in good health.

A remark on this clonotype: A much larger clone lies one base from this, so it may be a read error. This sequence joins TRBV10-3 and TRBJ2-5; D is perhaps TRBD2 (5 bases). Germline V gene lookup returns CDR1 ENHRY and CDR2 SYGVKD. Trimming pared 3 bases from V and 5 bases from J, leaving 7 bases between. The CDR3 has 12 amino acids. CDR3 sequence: CAISDEGETQYF. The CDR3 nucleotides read TGTGCCATCAGTGATGAGGGTGAGACCCAGTACTTC.

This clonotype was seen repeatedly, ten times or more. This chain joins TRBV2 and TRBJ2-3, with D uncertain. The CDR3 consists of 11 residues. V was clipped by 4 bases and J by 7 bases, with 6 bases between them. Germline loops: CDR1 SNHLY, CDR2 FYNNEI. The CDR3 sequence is CASSAINTQYF. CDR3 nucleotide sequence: TGTGCCAGCAGTGCTATAAATACGCAGTATTTT.

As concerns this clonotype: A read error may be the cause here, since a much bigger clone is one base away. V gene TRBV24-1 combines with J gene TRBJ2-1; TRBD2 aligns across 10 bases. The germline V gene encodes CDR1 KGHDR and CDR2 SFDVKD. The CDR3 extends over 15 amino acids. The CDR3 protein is CAARSSGGAGNEQFF. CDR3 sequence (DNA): TGTGCCGCCAGGTCCAGCGGGGGGGCTGGAAATGAGCAGTTCTTC.

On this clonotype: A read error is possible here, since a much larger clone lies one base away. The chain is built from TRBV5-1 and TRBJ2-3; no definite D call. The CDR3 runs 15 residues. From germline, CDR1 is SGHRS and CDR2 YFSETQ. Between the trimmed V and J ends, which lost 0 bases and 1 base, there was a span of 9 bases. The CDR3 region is CASSLDVSGTDTQYF. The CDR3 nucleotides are TGCGCCAGCAGCTTGGATGTAAGTGGCACAGATACGCAGTATTTT.

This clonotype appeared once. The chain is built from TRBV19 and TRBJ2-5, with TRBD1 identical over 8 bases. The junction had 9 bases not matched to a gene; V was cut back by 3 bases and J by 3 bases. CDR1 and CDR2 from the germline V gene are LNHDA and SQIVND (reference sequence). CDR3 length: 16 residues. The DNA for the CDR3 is TGTGCCAGTAGTATCCCCGGGACAGGACCAGAAGAGACCCAGTACTTC. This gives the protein CASSIPGTGPEETQYF. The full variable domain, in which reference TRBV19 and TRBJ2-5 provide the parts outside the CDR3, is DGGITQSPKYLFRKEGQNVTLSCEQNLNHDAMYWYRQDPGQGLRLIYYSQIVNDFQKGDIAEGYSVSREKKESFPLTVTSAQKNPTAFYLCASSIPGTGPEETQYFGPGTRLLVL.

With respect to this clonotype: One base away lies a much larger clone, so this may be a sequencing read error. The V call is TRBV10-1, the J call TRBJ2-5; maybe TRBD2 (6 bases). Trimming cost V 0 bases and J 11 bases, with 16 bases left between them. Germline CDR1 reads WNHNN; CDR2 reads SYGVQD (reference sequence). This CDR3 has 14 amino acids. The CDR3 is CASSESGGSNEQYF. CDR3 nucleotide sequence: TGCGCCAGCAGTGAGTCGGGAGGTAGCAATGAGCAGTACTTC.

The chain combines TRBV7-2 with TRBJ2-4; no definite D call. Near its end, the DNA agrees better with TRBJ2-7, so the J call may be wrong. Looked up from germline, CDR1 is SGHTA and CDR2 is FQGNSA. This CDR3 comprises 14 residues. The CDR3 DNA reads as TGTGCCAGCAGCTTAGCTACTGCCCTCTACGAGCAGTACTTC. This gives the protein CASSLATALYEQYF.

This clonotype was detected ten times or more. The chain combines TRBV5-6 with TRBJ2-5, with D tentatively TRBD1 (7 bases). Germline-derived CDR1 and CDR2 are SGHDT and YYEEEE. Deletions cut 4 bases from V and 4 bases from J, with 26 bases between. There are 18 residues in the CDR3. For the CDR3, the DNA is TGTGCCAGCAGCCGGAGGGGGCGTAAGGCTAACGGTAGAGAGACCCAGTACTTC. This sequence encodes CASSRRGRKANGRETQYF.

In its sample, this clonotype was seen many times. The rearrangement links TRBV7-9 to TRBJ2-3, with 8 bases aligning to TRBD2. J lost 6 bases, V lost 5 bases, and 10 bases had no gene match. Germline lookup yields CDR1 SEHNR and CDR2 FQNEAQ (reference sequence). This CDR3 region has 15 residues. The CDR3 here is CASSEGTRHPDTQYF. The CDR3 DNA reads TGTGCCAGCAGCGAGGGGACTAGGCACCCGGATACGCAGTATTTT. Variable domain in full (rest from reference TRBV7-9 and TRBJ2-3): DTGVSQNPRHKITKRGQNVTFRCDPISEHNRLYWYRQTLGQGPEFLTYFQNEAQLEKSRLLSDRFSAERPKGSFSTLEIQRTEQGDSAMYLCASSEGTRHPDTQYFGPGTRLTVL.

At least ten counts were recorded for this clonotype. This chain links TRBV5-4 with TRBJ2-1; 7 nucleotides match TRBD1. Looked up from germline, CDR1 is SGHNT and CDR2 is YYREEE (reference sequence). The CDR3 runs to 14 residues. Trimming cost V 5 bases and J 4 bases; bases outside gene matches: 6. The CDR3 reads CASSSPGQYNEQFF. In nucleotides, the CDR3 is TGTGCCAGCAGTTCACCGGGACAGTACAATGAGCAGTTCTTC.

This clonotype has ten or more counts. CDR3 in amino acids: CASSLAGTGEQYF. CDR3 nucleotide sequence: TGTGCCAGCAGTTTAGCTGGCACGGGCGAGCAGTACTTC. The chain recombines TRBV12-3 or TRBV12-4 with TRBJ2-7; D not resolved. The germline V and J ends were trimmed by 0 bases and 6 bases, with 9 bases remaining between them. This CDR3 region has 13 residues.

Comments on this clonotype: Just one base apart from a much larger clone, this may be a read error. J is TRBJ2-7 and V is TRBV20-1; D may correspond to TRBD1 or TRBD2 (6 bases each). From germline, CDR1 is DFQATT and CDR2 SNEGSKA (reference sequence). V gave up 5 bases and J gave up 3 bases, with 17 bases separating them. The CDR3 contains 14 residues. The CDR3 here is CSALRRGARYEQYF. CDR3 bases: TGCAGTGCTCTCAGGAGGGGGGCACGCTACGAGCAGTACTTC.

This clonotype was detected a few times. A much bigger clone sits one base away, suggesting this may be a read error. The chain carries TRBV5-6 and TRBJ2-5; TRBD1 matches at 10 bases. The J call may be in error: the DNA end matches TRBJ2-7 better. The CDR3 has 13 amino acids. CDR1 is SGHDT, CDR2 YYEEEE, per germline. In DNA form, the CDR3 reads TGTGCCAGCAGCCTGACAGGGGGCTTCGAGCAGTACTTC. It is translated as CASSLTGGFEQYF.

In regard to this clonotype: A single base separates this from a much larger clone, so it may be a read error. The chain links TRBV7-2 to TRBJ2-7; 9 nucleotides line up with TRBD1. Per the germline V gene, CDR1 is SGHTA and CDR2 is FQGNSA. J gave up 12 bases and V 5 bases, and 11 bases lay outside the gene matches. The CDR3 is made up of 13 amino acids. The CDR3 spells CASSIRDREERYF. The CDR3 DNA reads TGTGCCAGCAGCATAAGGGACAGGGAAGAACGGTACTTC.

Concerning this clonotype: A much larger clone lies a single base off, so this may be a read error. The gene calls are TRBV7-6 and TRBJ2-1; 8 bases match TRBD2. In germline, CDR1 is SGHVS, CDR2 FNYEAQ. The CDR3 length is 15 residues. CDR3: CARSRSGLDMNEQFF. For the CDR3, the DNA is TGTGCCCGCAGCCGCTCGGGACTAGATATGAATGAGCAGTTCTTC.

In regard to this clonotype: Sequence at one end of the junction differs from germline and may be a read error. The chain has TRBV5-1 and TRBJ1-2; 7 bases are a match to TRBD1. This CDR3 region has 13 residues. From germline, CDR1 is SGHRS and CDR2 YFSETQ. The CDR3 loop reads CASRLDRNYGYTF. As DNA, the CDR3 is TGCGCCAGCAGATTGGACAGGAACTATGGCTACACCTTC.

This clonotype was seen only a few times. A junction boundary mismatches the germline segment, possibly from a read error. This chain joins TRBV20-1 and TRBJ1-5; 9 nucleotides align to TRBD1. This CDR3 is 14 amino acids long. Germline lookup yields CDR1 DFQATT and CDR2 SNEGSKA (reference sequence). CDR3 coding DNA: TGCAGTGCTACATGGACAGGGGTCAATCTGCCCCAGCATTTT. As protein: CSATWTGVNLPQHF.